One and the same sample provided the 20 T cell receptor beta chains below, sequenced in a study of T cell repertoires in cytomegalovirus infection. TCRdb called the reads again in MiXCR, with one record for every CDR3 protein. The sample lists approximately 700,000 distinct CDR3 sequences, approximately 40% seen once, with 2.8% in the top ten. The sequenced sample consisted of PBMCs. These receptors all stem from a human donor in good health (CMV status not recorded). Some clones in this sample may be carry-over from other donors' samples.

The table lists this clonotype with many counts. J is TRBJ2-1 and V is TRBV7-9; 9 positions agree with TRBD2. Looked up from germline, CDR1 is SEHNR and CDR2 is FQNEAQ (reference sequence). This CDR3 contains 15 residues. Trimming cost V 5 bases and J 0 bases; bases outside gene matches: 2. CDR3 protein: CASSPSGVSYNEQFF. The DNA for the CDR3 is TGTGCCAGCAGCCCTAGCGGGGTCTCCTACAATGAGCAGTTCTTC. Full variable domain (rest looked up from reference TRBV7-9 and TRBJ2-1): DTGVSQNPRHKITKRGQNVTFRCDPISEHNRLYWYRQTLGQGPEFLTYFQNEAQLEKSRLLSDRFSAERPKGSFSTLEIQRTEQGDSAMYLCASSPSGVSYNEQFFGPGTRLTVL.

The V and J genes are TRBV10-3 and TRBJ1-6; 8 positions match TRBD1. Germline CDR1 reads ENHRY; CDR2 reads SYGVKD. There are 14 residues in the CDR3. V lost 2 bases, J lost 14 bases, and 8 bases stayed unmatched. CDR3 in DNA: TGTGCCATCAGTGAGCGGGACAGGTTCGAAACCCTCCACTTT. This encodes CAISERDRFETLHF.

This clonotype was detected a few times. The CDR3 protein is CASSLDLNTGELFF. For the CDR3, the DNA is TGTGCCAGCAGCTTAGATCTGAACACCGGGGAGCTGTTTTTT. The chain employs TRBV11-2 and TRBJ2-2, with D unclear. V lost 0 bases to trimming and J lost 1 base, with 3 bases between them. Germline lookup yields CDR1 SGHAT and CDR2 FQNNGV. CDR3 length: 14 amino acids.

The DNA for the CDR3 is TGTGCCAGCAGCTTTTTTGCTAGCAATCAGCCCCAGCATTTT. Protein: CASSFFASNQPQHF. This rearrangement joins TRBV7-2 to TRBJ1-5; D call uncertain. Germline assignment: CDR1 SGHTA and CDR2 FQGNSA. V shed 3 bases and J shed 0 bases, with 6 bases lying between them. The CDR3 extends over 14 amino acids.

This chain's CDR3 is CASSQGRTRTDEQYF. In DNA form, the CDR3 reads TGTGCCAGCAGCCAGGGACGCACCCGTACGGACGAGCAGTACTTC. The genes are TRBV14 and TRBJ2-7, with D perhaps being TRBD1 or TRBD2 (5 bases each). In germline, CDR1 is SGHDN, CDR2 FVKESK. The CDR3 length is 15 residues. With 3 bases removed from V and 5 bases from J, the gap between germline ends came to 17 bases.

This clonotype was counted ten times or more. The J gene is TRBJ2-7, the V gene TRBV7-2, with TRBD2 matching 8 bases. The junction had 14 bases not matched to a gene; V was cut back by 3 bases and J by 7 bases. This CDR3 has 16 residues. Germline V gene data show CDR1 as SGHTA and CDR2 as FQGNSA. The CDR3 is CASSFKSPGVAGEQYF. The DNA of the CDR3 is TGTGCCAGCAGCTTTAAATCCCCGGGGGTAGCGGGAGAGCAGTACTTC.

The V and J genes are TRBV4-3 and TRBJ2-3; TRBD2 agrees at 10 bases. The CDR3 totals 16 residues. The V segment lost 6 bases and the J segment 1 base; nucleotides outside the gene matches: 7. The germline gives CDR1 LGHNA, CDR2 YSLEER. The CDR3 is CASRETSGSGTDTQYF. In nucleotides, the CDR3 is TGCGCCAGCAGGGAGACTAGCGGGTCGGGCACAGATACGCAGTATTTT.

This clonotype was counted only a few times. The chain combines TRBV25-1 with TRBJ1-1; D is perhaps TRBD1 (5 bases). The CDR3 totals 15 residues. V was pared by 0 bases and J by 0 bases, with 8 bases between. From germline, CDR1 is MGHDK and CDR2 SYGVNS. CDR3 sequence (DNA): TGTGCCAGCAGTGAATATGGCAGGGTGAACACTGAAGCTTTCTTT. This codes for CASSEYGRVNTEAFF.

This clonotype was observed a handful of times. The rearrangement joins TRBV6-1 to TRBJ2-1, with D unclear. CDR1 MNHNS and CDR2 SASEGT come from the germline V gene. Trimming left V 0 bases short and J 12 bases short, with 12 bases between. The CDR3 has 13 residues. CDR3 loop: CASSEALGKGQFF. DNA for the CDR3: TGTGCCAGCAGTGAAGCGCTAGGGAAGGGGCAGTTCTTC.

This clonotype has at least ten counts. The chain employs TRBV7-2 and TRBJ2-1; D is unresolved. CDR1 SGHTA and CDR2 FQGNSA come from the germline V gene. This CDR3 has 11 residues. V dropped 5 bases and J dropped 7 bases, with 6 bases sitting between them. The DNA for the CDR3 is TGTGCCAGCAGCGCAAGGAATGAGCAGTTCTTC. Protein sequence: CASSARNEQFF.

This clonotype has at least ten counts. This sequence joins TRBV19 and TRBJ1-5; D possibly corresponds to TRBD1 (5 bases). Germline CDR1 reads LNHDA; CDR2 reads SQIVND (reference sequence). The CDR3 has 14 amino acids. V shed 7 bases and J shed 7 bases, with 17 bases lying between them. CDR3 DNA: TGTGCCAGTAAAATGAGAGGGGAGGGACAGCCCCAGCATTTT. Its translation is CASKMRGEGQPQHF.

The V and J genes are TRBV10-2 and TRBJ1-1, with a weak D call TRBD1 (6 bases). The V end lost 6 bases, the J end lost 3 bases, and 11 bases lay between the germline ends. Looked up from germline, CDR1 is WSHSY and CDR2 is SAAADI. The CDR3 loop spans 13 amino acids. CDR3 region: CASRDSRDTEAFF. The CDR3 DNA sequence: TGCGCCAGCAGGGACAGCAGGGACACTGAAGCTTTCTTT.

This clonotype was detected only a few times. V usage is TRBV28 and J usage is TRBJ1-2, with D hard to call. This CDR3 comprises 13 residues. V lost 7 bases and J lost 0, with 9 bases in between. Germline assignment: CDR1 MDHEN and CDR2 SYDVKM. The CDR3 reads CASNQVPNYGYTF. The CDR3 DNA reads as TGTGCCAGCAACCAGGTCCCTAACTATGGCTACACCTTC.

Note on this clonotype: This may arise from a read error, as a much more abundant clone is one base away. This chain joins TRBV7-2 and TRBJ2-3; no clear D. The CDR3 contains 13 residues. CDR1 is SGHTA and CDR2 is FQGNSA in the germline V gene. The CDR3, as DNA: TGTGCCAGCCGTGGGGTAGGCACAGAGACGCAGTATTTT. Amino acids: CASRGVGTETQYF. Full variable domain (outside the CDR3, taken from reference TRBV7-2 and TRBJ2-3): GAGVSQSPSNKVTEKGKDVELRCDPISGHTALYWYRQSLGQGLEFLIYFQGNSAPDKSGLPSDRFSAERTGGSVSTLTIQRTQQEDSAVYLCASRGVGTETQYFGPGTRLTVL.

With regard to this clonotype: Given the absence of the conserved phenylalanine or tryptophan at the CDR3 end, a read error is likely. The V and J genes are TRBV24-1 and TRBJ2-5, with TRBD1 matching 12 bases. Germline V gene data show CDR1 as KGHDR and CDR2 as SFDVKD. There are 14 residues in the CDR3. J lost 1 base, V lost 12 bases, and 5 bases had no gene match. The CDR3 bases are TGTGCCGCCGGGGACAGGGGGCCCCAAGAGACCCAGTACTCC. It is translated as CAAGDRGPQETQYS.

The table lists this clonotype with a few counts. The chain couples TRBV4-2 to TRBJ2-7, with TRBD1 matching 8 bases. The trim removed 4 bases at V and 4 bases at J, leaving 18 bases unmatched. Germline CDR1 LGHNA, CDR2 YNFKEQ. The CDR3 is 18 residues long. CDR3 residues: CASSLQTQRTGRFYEQYF. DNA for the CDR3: TGTGCCAGCAGCCTCCAGACGCAGCGGACAGGGAGGTTTTACGAGCAGTACTTC.

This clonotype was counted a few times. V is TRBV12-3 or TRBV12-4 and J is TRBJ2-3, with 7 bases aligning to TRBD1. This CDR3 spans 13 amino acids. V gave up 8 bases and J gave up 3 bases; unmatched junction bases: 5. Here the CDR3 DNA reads TGTGCCAGCGACGACAGGGAAACAGATACGCAGTATTTT. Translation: CASDDRETDTQYF.

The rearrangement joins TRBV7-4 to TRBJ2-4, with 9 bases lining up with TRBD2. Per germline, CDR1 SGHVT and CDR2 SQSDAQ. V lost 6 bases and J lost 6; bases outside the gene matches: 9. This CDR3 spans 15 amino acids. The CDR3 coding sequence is TGTGCCAGCAGTAGTCCGGGACTAGCTAGAAACATTCAGTACTTC. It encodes CASSSPGLARNIQYF.

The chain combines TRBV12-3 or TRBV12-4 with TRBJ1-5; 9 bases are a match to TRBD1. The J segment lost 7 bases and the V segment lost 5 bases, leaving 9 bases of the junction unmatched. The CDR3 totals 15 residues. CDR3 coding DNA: TGTGCCAGCAGTCCGGGACAGGGCTCAGGGCAGCCCCAGCATTTT. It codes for CASSPGQGSGQPQHF.

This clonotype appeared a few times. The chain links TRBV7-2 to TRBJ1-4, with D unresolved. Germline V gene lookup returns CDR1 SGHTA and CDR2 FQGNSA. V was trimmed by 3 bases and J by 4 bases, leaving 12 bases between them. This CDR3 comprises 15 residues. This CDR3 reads CASSFRSTLNEKLFF. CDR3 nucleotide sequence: TGTGCCAGCAGCTTTCGGTCAACCCTTAATGAAAAACTGTTTTTT. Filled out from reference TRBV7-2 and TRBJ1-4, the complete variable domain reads GAGVSQSPSNKVTEKGKDVELRCDPISGHTALYWYRQSLGQGLEFLIYFQGNSAPDKSGLPSDRFSAERTGGSVSTLTIQRTQQEDSAVYLCASSFRSTLNEKLFFGSGTQLSVL.